This TCR beta chain was documented in a study of T-cell reconstitution after alpha-beta-depleted transplantation in children (dated by TCRdb to 2015 to 2016). A note on the overall study: Using TCR repertoire profiling, the study followed T-cell immune reconstitution in a quantitative way in children after TCRalphabeta/CD19-depleted allogeneic hematopoietic cell transplantation.

This clonotype occurred a few times. Its cognate antigen has yet to be identified. Base quality data are lacking; no much larger clone is found one base away. CDR1 and CDR2, looked up from the germline V gene, are SQVTM and ANQGSEA. From the cysteine up to the phenylalanine, the CDR3 has a length of 12 residues. The read is trimmed to its CDR3 DNA, 36 bases read in frame from base 1. Trimming takes 7 bases off V and 6 bases off J; junction bases not matched to a gene: 6. The library relied on PCR. Data came from an Illumina HiSeq 2500. To normalize quantification of the TCRbeta repertoire, the TCR libraries were built with molecular barcoding that relied on unique molecular identifiers. TCRdb itself trimmed the public reads at Q25 with fastp, ran MiXCR and retained productive beta chains. When rows share a CDR3 protein, they turn into one entry using the most common DNA and genes. This sample gives about 610,000 distinct CDR3 sequences in total; 8% to 11% of them show up just once. Around 4% of the sample rests with the top ten.

Specimen: PBMCs from the stem cell graft donor, collected from the stem cell graft. This TCR came from a human donor who donated a stem cell graft to a child with acute myeloid leukemia. The rearranged chain carries TRBV29-1 and TRBJ1-2; 9 middle bases align to TRBD1. The base sequence is TGCAGCGCCGAGGGACAGGGTGATGGCTACACCTTC. Its translation is CSAEGQGDGYTF.